The 30 T cell receptor beta chains given below trace back to one sample, sequenced in a study of blood T cell repertoires in COVID-19. Clones were sequenced by immunoSEQ multiplex PCR, and TCRdb holds only the in-frame ones, with some missing. This sample has 360,000 or so clones, with roughly 86% found just once. Sequences were obtained from PBMCs or T cells enriched from blood (not recorded which). The receptors were sampled from a woman in her 30s who had recovered from COVID-19.

The J gene is TRBJ1-2, the V gene TRBV30, with D maybe TRBD1 (6 bases). The germline CDR1 and CDR2 sequences are GTSNPN and SVGIG (reference sequence). This CDR3 is 13 amino acids long. V was pared by 4 bases and J by 4 bases, with 13 bases between. The CDR3 sequence: CAWMQGIRYGYTF. The CDR3 DNA reads as TGTGCCTGGATGCAGGGGATCCGCTATGGCTACACCTTC. The whole variable domain, filled in from reference TRBV30 and TRBJ1-2, reads SQTIHQWPATLVQPVGSPLSLECTVEGTSNPNLYWYRQAAGRGLQLLFYSVGIGQISSEVPQNLSASRPQDRQFILSSKKLLLSDSGFYLCAWMQGIRYGYTFGSGTRLTVV.

The rearrangement uses TRBV27 and TRBJ1-2, with D possibly being TRBD1 (6 bases). Germline V CDR1 and CDR2: MNHEY, SMNVEV (reference sequence). Trimming cost V 6 bases and J 3 bases, with 14 bases left between them. CDR3 length: 14 residues. CDR3 coding DNA: TGTGCCAGCAGGGTGACAGGCACATACTATGGCTACACCTTC. Translation gives CASRVTGTYYGYTF.

This rearrangement joins TRBV28 to TRBJ1-4, with TRBD1 matching 7 bases. The V gene's germline CDR1 is MDHEN and CDR2 SYDVKM. This CDR3 is 14 amino acids long. After removal of 4 bases from V and 5 bases from J, the junction contained 4 bases not matched to a gene. In DNA, the CDR3 is TGTGCCAGCAGTTCTCCCAGGGGGAATGAAAAACTGTTTTTT. Its translation: CASSSPRGNEKLFF. The full variable domain, with the rest looked up from reference TRBV28 and TRBJ1-4, is DVKVTQSSRYLVKRTGEKVFLECVQDMDHENMFWYRQDPGLGLRLIYFSYDVKMKEKGDIPEGYSVSREKKERFSLILESASTNQTSMYLCASSSPRGNEKLFFGSGTQLSVL.

This clone has a single count. This chain joins TRBV18 and TRBJ1-6; D uncertain. V lost 2 bases and J 6 bases, leaving 14 bases between the germline ends. The CDR3 is 16 residues long. Germline V gives CDR1 KGHSH, CDR2 LQKENI. In nucleotides, the CDR3 is TGTGCCAGCTCACCATATGGCCCTCGGGTTAATTCACCCCTCCACTTT. Residues: CASSPYGPRVNSPLHF.

This rearrangement joins TRBV7-2 to TRBJ2-5; no definite D call. The V end lost 1 base, the J end lost 3 bases, and 3 bases lay between the germline ends. The CDR3 extends over 12 amino acids. Germline CDR1 SGHTA, CDR2 FQGNSA. As DNA, the CDR3 is TGTGCCAGCAGCTTAGTCGAAGAGACCCAGTACTTC. Its protein is CASSLVEETQYF.

The chain couples TRBV28 to TRBJ2-2; 9 bases map to TRBD2. V trimming: 3 bases; J trimming: 1 base; junction bases outside the gene matches: 9. CDR3 length equals 18 residues. CDR1 MDHEN and CDR2 SYDVKM come from the germline V gene. CDR3 nucleotides: TGTGCCAGCAGTTTTCACCCCAATAGCGGGAGGAACACCGGGGAGCTGTTTTTT. This sequence encodes CASSFHPNSGRNTGELFF.

This chain joins TRBV30 and TRBJ2-7; 11 positions agree with TRBD2. This CDR3 has 15 residues. V dropped 2 bases and J dropped 4; count of bases not matched to a gene: 7. CDR1 and CDR2 from the germline V gene are GTSNPN and SVGIG (reference sequence). CDR3 DNA: TGTGCCTGGAGTACAGGACTAGCGGGCAAGTACGAGCAGTACTTC. This sequence encodes CAWSTGLAGKYEQYF.

V and J are TRBV6-2 or TRBV6-3 and TRBJ1-5, with 9 bases that match TRBD1. CDR1 and CDR2 from the germline V gene are MNHEY and SVGEGT. CDR3 length: 18 amino acids. With 6 bases clipped from V and 4 bases from J, the junction kept 16 bases outside the gene matches. Here the CDR3 DNA reads TGTGCCAGCAGCCACCTTGGGGGACAGGGCCTAACAAATCAGCCCCAGCATTTT. Residues: CASSHLGGQGLTNQPQHF.

The genes are TRBV9 and TRBJ1-4; no reliable D call. Germline V gene sequence: CDR1 SGDLS, CDR2 YYNGEE. The CDR3 contains 13 residues. Trimming removed 4 bases from V and 10 bases from J, with 14 bases in between. CDR3 protein: CASSPRWEGKLFF. The CDR3 nucleotides read TGTGCCAGCAGCCCCCGCTGGGAGGGAAAACTGTTTTTT.

Ten or more counts support this clone. The rearrangement uses TRBV6-5 and TRBJ1-6; TRBD1 is a possible D gene (6 bases). The CDR3 loop spans 12 amino acids. CDR1 is MNHEY and CDR2 is SVGAGI in the germline V gene. Trimming cost V 5 bases and J 7 bases, with 6 bases left between them. The CDR3 DNA sequence: TGTGCCAGCAGTCAGGGGAATTCACCCCTCCACTTT. This sequence encodes CASSQGNSPLHF.

V and J are TRBV4-2 and TRBJ1-3; the D gene is possibly TRBD1 (6 bases). Trimming removed 6 bases at V and 0 bases at J, with 18 bases between. The CDR3 runs to 17 residues. Germline CDR1 LGHNA, CDR2 YNFKEQ. The CDR3 sequence is CASRGIPDSVSGNTIYF. The CDR3 coding sequence is TGTGCCAGCAGGGGGATCCCGGACAGCGTCTCTGGAAACACCATATATTTT.

The chain joins TRBV7-9 to TRBJ1-1; TRBD1 matches 7 bases. V lost 4 bases to trimming and J lost 1 base; unmatched junction nucleotides: 15. The CDR3 covers 18 residues. Germline lookup yields CDR1 SEHNR and CDR2 FQNEAQ (reference sequence). The CDR3 loop is CASSSLLSGRGKNTEAFF. The CDR3 bases are TGTGCCAGCAGCTCCCTCCTTTCGGGCAGGGGGAAGAACACTGAAGCTTTCTTT.

The V and J genes are TRBV30 and TRBJ1-1; no reliable D call. This CDR3 has 11 amino acids. The germline V gene has CDR1 GTSNPN and CDR2 SVGIG (reference sequence). The V and J ends lost 5 bases and 5 bases respectively, with 9 bases between them. CDR3 region: CAWGFLTEAFF. The CDR3 DNA sequence: TGTGCCTGGGGCTTTTTGACTGAAGCTTTCTTT.

V gene TRBV28 combines with J gene TRBJ1-3, with D unclear. Trimming left V 5 bases short and J 3 bases short, with 5 bases between. The length of the CDR3 is 12 residues. The germline gives CDR1 MDHEN, CDR2 SYDVKM. The CDR3 here is CASSGGGNTIYF. The CDR3 bases are TGTGCCAGCAGTGGCGGTGGAAACACCATATATTTT.

This clone was counted a single time. The chain links TRBV6-5 to TRBJ2-3; a weak D match, TRBD1 (5 bases). The CDR3 contains 16 residues. Trimming took off 3 bases at V and 2 bases at J, with 15 bases between the two ends. The V gene's germline CDR1 is MNHEY and CDR2 SVGAGI. Here the CDR3 reads CASSYKGPPFTDTQYF. In nucleotides, the CDR3 is TGTGCCAGCAGTTATAAGGGGCCTCCTTTCACAGATACGCAGTATTTT.

The CDR3, as DNA: TGTGCCAGCAGCTACCTACCGGGACAGGGTACGACAGATACGCAGTATTTT. Translation gives CASSYLPGQGTTDTQYF. The chain employs TRBV5-6 and TRBJ2-3; TRBD1 matches 9 bases. CDR1 SGHDT and CDR2 YYEEEE come from the germline V gene. This CDR3 comprises 17 residues. The trim removed 3 bases at V and 3 bases at J, leaving 11 bases unmatched. The full variable domain, its missing parts supplied by reference TRBV5-6 and TRBJ2-3, is DAGVTQSPTHLIKTRGQQVTLRCSPKSGHDTVSWYQQALGQGPQFIFQYYEEEERQRGNFPDRFSGHQFPNYSSELNVNALLLGDSALYLCASSYLPGQGTTDTQYFGPGTRLTVL.

By share, this clone ranks as medium-sized. V and J are TRBV21-1 and TRBJ1-2; the listed D gene, TRBD1, was not tested against the DNA. TRBV21-1 is classified as a pseudogene. The CDR3 covers 17 residues. The CDR3 DNA sequence: TGTGCCAGCATCCTGCGAGATAGGGGGCCATTCAACTATGGCTACACCTTC. Translation gives CASILRDRGPFNYGYTF.

This clone showed up just once. The chain carries TRBV5-4 and TRBJ2-1; 12 nucleotides agree with TRBD2. CDR1 SGHNT and CDR2 YYREEE come from the germline V gene (reference sequence). The CDR3 sequence is 18 residues long. V was clipped by 1 base and J by 2 bases; unmatched bases: 7. CDR3 nucleotide sequence: TGTGCCAGCAGCTTGCGCCTAGCGGGGGGGCCCCCCTACAATGAGCAGTTCTTC. It codes for CASSLRLAGGPPYNEQFF.

The chain recombines TRBV19 with TRBJ1-4, with TRBD1 matching 10 bases. Germline values: CDR1 LNHDA, CDR2 SQIVND (reference sequence). This CDR3 is 16 amino acids long. Losses at the gene ends were 7 bases for V and 7 bases for J; bases not matched to a gene: 12. CDR3 sequence: CASNSISGTGVEKLFF. CDR3 bases: TGTGCCAGTAATTCAATTTCCGGGACAGGGGTTGAAAAACTGTTTTTT.

The chain carries TRBV5-1 and TRBJ1-1; 9 positions agree with TRBD1. Per the germline V gene, CDR1 is SGHRS and CDR2 is YFSETQ. This CDR3 has 14 amino acids. After removal of 7 bases from V and 4 bases from J, the junction contained 8 bases not matched to a gene. CDR3 protein: CASRIQGASTEAFF. CDR3 DNA: TGCGCCAGCCGCATACAGGGGGCATCCACTGAAGCTTTCTTT.

The rearrangement uses TRBV9 and TRBJ2-1; the match to TRBD1 covers 8 bases. Germline V CDR1 and CDR2: SGDLS, YYNGEE. This CDR3 has 15 residues. Trimming took 3 bases from V and 9 from J; bases not matched to a gene: 11. The CDR3 region has the DNA TGTGCCAGCAGCGCTGGGGACAGGTCCTCTATTGAGCAGTTCTTC. Its translation: CASSAGDRSSIEQFF.

V is TRBV2 and J is TRBJ2-5; 9 positions agree with TRBD2. With V trimmed by 7 bases and J by 3 bases, 6 bases remained unmatched. The germline gives CDR1 SNHLY, CDR2 FYNNEI. This CDR3 has 14 residues. CDR3 loop: CASTGTSSKETQYF. The CDR3 DNA follows: TGTGCCAGCACCGGGACTAGCAGCAAAGAGACCCAGTACTTC.

This rearrangement joins TRBV3-1 (or the pseudogene TRBV3-2) to TRBJ1-1; 7 positions match TRBD1. With 3 bases clipped from V and 1 base from J, the junction kept 5 bases outside the gene matches. The germline gives CDR1 LGHDT, CDR2 YNNKEL (reference sequence). This CDR3 region has 15 residues. CDR3 in DNA: TGTGCCAGCAGCCACCGAAAGGGGGCGAACACTGAAGCTTTCTTT. Residues: CASSHRKGANTEAFF.

Written as DNA, the CDR3 is TGTGCCAGCAGACGGGAGTGGGGTACCGGGGAGCTGTTTTTT. Its protein product is CASRREWGTGELFF. This rearrangement joins TRBV6-5 to TRBJ2-2; possible D gene TRBD2, 6 bases. Between the trimmed V and J ends, which lost 6 bases and 5 bases, there was a span of 13 bases. Germline loops: CDR1 MNHEY, CDR2 SVGAGI. The CDR3 totals 14 residues.

The DNA for the CDR3 is TGTGCCACACAGGGATTCACTGAAGCTTTCTTT. It encodes CATQGFTEAFF. The chain links TRBV6-5 to TRBJ1-1, with a tentative D call TRBD1 (6 bases). CDR3 length: 11 amino acids. With 10 bases removed from V and 4 bases from J, the gap between germline ends came to 10 bases. Germline V gene data show CDR1 as MNHEY and CDR2 as SVGAGI.

The V gene is TRBV19, the J gene TRBJ1-3, with TRBD1 as a possible D gene (6 bases). V was pared by 6 bases and J by 0 bases, with 18 bases between. This CDR3 is built from 17 residues. The germline CDR1 and CDR2 sequences are LNHDA and SQIVND (reference sequence). In DNA, the CDR3 is TGTGCCAGTAGGGCTGGGACACCAACCCCCTCTGGAAACACCATATATTTT. Amino acids: CASRAGTPTPSGNTIYF.

V is TRBV25-1 and J is TRBJ1-4; D is unresolved. CDR1 and CDR2 (germline): MGHDK, SYGVNS. The CDR3 is 12 residues long. V gave up 8 bases and J gave up 11 bases, with 15 bases separating them. This CDR3 reads CASRKPAGKLFF. The CDR3, as DNA: TGTGCCAGCCGGAAACCCGCGGGGAAACTGTTTTTT.

CDR3 protein: CASSLGTSADTEQFF. CDR3 bases: TGTGCCAGCAGCTTAGGGACTAGCGCGGACACTGAGCAGTTCTTC. The chain links TRBV11-1 to TRBJ2-1; TRBD2 matches 9 bases. J gave up 9 bases and V 1 base, and 7 bases lay outside the gene matches. The CDR3 extends over 15 amino acids. CDR1 SGHAT and CDR2 FQDESV come from the germline V gene (reference sequence).

This rearrangement joins TRBV12-5 to TRBJ2-4; 7 positions match TRBD2. Germline-derived CDR1 and CDR2 are LGHNT and FRNRAP. The CDR3 totals 17 residues. The trim removed 6 bases at V and 6 bases at J, leaving 17 bases unmatched. The CDR3 DNA follows: TGTGCTAGTGGCTTCCTAACCAGAGCATGGGGGGGAAACATTCAGTACTTC. Its protein product is CASGFLTRAWGGNIQYF.

This sequence joins TRBV4-1 and TRBJ2-7; D possibly corresponds to TRBD1 (6 bases). Germline V gene sequence: CDR1 MGHRA, CDR2 YSYEKL. The CDR3 sequence is 16 residues long. Trimming removed 3 bases at V and 2 bases at J, with 17 bases between. CDR3 nucleotide sequence: TGCGCCAGCAGCCAGGGGGCGCCGGGATTCCCCTACGAGCAGTACTTC. Translated, it gives CASSQGAPGFPYEQYF.